This T cell receptor beta chain was identified during a study of T cell changes during pregnancy in multiple sclerosis. Germline V gene data show CDR1 as SGHVS and CDR2 as FQNEAQ. V gave up 4 bases and J gave up 12 bases; unmatched junction bases: 11. The CDR3 is 14 amino acids. The data were produced by immunoSEQ multiplex PCR, yet TCRdb's version contains in-frame clones alone and is incomplete. The sample consists of tens of thousands of clones, 80% to 95% of them appearing once. The rearrangement uses TRBV7-8 and TRBJ1-1; 10 bases agree with TRBD1. Sequencing used CD4+ T cells from peripheral blood mononuclear cells, obtained in the third trimester of pregnancy. The receptor's source is a female donor in good health, enrolled as a control in a pregnancy study. CDR3 sequence (DNA): TGTGCCAGCAGCTATCTCCTGGGACAGGGGAGGACTTTCTTT. This gives the protein CASSYLLGQGRTFF.